The 10 T cell receptor beta chains listed next were all sequenced from one sample in a study of T cell responses to AZD1222 COVID-19 vaccine. Clones were sequenced by immunoSEQ multiplex PCR, and TCRdb holds only the in-frame ones, with some missing. The top ten hold 5.4% of the sample, which has around 130,000 clones, less than 95% seen once. The sample consisted of peripheral blood, taken on day 0 of AZD1222 vaccination. These receptors were collected from an adult in good health.

The V gene is TRBV19, the J gene TRBJ1-2, with D uncertain. CDR1 and CDR2 from the germline V gene are LNHDA and SQIVND (reference sequence). This CDR3 contains 12 residues. V gave up 7 bases and J gave up 4 bases, with 10 bases separating them. CDR3 in DNA: TGTGCCAGTAAAGGGCCCCGCTATGGCTACACCTTC. Amino acid sequence: CASKGPRYGYTF.

The V call is TRBV6-5, the J call TRBJ1-1; D gene ambiguous. The CDR3 extends over 14 amino acids. Germline V gives CDR1 MNHEY, CDR2 SVGAGI. V was pared by 6 bases and J by 2 bases, with 13 bases between. The CDR3, as DNA: TGTGCCAGCAGCGACGGCCCCCCAAACACTGAAGCTTTCTTT. This codes for CASSDGPPNTEAFF.

This clone was detected only once. The chain links TRBV19 to TRBJ1-2; 9 bases line up with TRBD1. The length of the CDR3 is 15 residues. Trimming took 6 bases from V and 7 from J; bases not matched to a gene: 12. Germline V CDR1 and CDR2: LNHDA, SQIVND (reference sequence). The CDR3 region is CASRTGQGIFAGYTF. The CDR3 bases are TGTGCCAGTAGGACGGGACAGGGAATTTTTGCTGGCTACACCTTC. Full variable domain (outside the CDR3, taken from reference TRBV19 and TRBJ1-2): DGGITQSPKYLFRKEGQNVTLSCEQNLNHDAMYWYRQDPGQGLRLIYYSQIVNDFQKGDIAEGYSVSREKKESFPLTVTSAQKNPTAFYLCASRTGQGIFAGYTFGSGTRLTVV.

The rearrangement links TRBV5-1 to TRBJ2-5; possible D gene TRBD1, 7 bases. The germline gives CDR1 SGHRS, CDR2 YFSETQ. The V and J ends lost 0 bases and 5 bases respectively, with 11 bases between them. The CDR3 is made up of 14 amino acids. The CDR3 coding sequence is TGCGCCAGCAGCTTGGGGTCAGGGGGGGAGACCCAGTACTTC. This translates into CASSLGSGGETQYF.

The V and J genes are TRBV5-6 and TRBJ2-7; D unclear. Trimming removed 0 bases from V and 9 bases from J, with 7 bases in between. This CDR3 spans 11 amino acids. Germline CDR1 and CDR2: SGHDT and YYEEEE. This CDR3 is CASSLASAQYF. The DNA of the CDR3 is TGTGCCAGCAGCTTGGCGTCGGCGCAGTACTTC.

The V call is TRBV6-6, the J call TRBJ1-3, with no clear D. V lost 8 bases, J lost 4 bases, and 12 bases lay in between. Germline V gene sequence: CDR1 MNHNY, CDR2 SVGAGI (reference sequence). The CDR3 is 13 amino acids. CDR3 sequence reads: CASCKGYGNTIYF. The CDR3, as DNA: TGTGCCAGCTGTAAGGGATACGGAAACACCATATATTTT.

This chain links TRBV27 with TRBJ1-2; possibly TRBD1 for D (5 bases). CDR3 length: 15 residues. Trimming cost V 4 bases and J 2 bases, with 14 bases left between them. Germline-derived CDR1 and CDR2 are MNHEY and SMNVEV (reference sequence). CDR3 region: CASSSGKQPNYGYTF. The CDR3 DNA follows: TGTGCCAGCAGTTCAGGGAAACAGCCCAACTATGGCTACACCTTC.

This clone was counted once. The chain combines TRBV19 with TRBJ1-3; perhaps TRBD1 as D (5 bases). In germline, CDR1 is LNHDA, CDR2 SQIVND (reference sequence). The CDR3 has 22 residues. Trimming removed 3 bases from V and 0 bases from J, with 30 bases in between. The CDR3 sequence is CASSIIGRGTRGGENSGNTIYF. CDR3 sequence (DNA): TGTGCCAGTAGTATTATCGGGAGGGGAACTCGGGGCGGCGAGAACTCTGGAAACACCATATATTTT.

The chain joins TRBV27 to TRBJ2-5; 12 bases line up with TRBD1. V lost 5 bases, J lost 4 bases, and 8 bases stayed unmatched. Germline values: CDR1 MNHEY, CDR2 SMNVEV (reference sequence). The CDR3 is 16 amino acids. CDR3 in amino acids: CASSPSGTGGAETQYF. CDR3 sequence (DNA): TGTGCCAGCAGTCCATCCGGGACAGGGGGCGCAGAGACCCAGTACTTC.

The chain carries TRBV7-2 and TRBJ1-1; D is unresolved. Germline V gives CDR1 SGHTA, CDR2 FQGNSA. There are 16 residues in the CDR3. V lost 0 bases and J lost 1, with 12 bases in between. The CDR3 region has the DNA TGTGCCAGCAGCTTAGCGCCGTGGGAAGAGAACACTGAAGCTTTCTTT. This gives the protein CASSLAPWEENTEAFF.